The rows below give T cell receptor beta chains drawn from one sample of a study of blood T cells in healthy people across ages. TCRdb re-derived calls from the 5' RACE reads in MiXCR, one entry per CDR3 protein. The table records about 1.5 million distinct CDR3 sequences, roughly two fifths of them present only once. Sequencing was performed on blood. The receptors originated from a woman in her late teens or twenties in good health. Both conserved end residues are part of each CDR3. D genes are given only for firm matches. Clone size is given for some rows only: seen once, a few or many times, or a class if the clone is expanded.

cdr3_nt: TGTGCCAGCAGTGATTTACAGAAAAACACCGGGGAGCTGTTTTTT
cdr3_aa: CASSDLQKNTGELFF
clone_size: few
j_call: TRBJ2-2
v_call: TRBV2
d_call: .

cdr3_nt: TGTGCCACCAGCAGAAGCGGGGGTACCACAGATACGCAGTATTTT
cdr3_aa: CATSRSGGTTDTQYF
clone_size: .
j_call: TRBJ2-3
v_call: TRBV15
d_call: TRBD2

cdr3_nt: TGTGCCAGCAGCTTAGCGGGTGGGGCGGCTTTCTTT
cdr3_aa: CASSLAGGAAFF
clone_size: once
j_call: TRBJ1-1
v_call: TRBV7-9
d_call: .

cdr3_nt: TGCGCCAGCAGCTTGGAGGGGGCCAGGGGTTTCTACGAGCAGTTCTTC
cdr3_aa: CASSLEGARGFYEQFF
clone_size: .
j_call: TRBJ2-1
v_call: TRBV5-1
d_call: TRBD1

cdr3_nt: TGTGCCAGCAGCTCGGCAGGGGGCGCGGACACCGGGGAGCTGTTTTTT
cdr3_aa: CASSSAGGADTGELFF
clone_size: few
j_call: TRBJ2-2
v_call: TRBV7-2
d_call: TRBD1

cdr3_nt: TGTGCCAGCAGGATGTCACGAGCGGAGAGCTCCTACAATGAGCAGTTCTTC
cdr3_aa: CASRMSRAESSYNEQFF
clone_size: .
j_call: TRBJ2-1
v_call: TRBV5-5
d_call: .

cdr3_nt: TGTGCCAGCAGCGACCTCGTTGGGGCAGATACGCAGTATTTT
cdr3_aa: CASSDLVGADTQYF
clone_size: .
j_call: TRBJ2-3
v_call: TRBV7-8
d_call: .

cdr3_nt: TGTGCCAGCAGTTACTCGGGAGTCTATGGCTACACCTTC
cdr3_aa: CASSYSGVYGYTF
clone_size: many
j_call: TRBJ1-2
v_call: TRBV6-5
d_call: .

cdr3_nt: TGTGCCGCCAGTGGGCCAGACTTAAGCGGGGGATCTAAAGGGCAGTTCTTC
cdr3_aa: CAASGPDLSGGSKGQFF
clone_size: .
j_call: TRBJ2-1
v_call: TRBV24-1
d_call: TRBD2

cdr3_nt: TGTGCCAGCAGCCCTACCCGGCGCGGGACGTACAATGAGCAGTACTTC
cdr3_aa: CASSPTRRGTYNEQYF
clone_size: .
j_call: TRBJ2-5
v_call: TRBV7-2
d_call: .

cdr3_nt: TGTGCCAGCAGCTTAAGGTCGGGGCAGCCCCAGCATTTT
cdr3_aa: CASSLRSGQPQHF
clone_size: .
j_call: TRBJ1-5
v_call: TRBV7-3
d_call: .

cdr3_nt: TGTGCCAGCAGTTCGACGAGTAACATTCAGTACTTC
cdr3_aa: CASSSTSNIQYF
clone_size: few
j_call: TRBJ2-4
v_call: TRBV27
d_call: .

cdr3_nt: TGCGCCAGCAGCAGCACGTGGGGGAACACTGAAGCTTTCTTT
cdr3_aa: CASSSTWGNTEAFF
clone_size: .
j_call: TRBJ1-1
v_call: TRBV5-1
d_call: .

cdr3_nt: TGTGCCAGCAGCTCCATGGCCTCCTCCTACGAGCAGTACTTC
cdr3_aa: CASSSMASSYEQYF
clone_size: few
j_call: TRBJ2-7
v_call: TRBV7-2
d_call: .

cdr3_nt: TGTGCCAGCAGTTTATCTAGCGGGGGGTCAGATACGCAGTATTTT
cdr3_aa: CASSLSSGGSDTQYF
clone_size: .
j_call: TRBJ2-3
v_call: TRBV12-3/TRBV12-4
d_call: TRBD2

cdr3_nt: TGTGCCAGCAGAGACAGTGGGGGCTATGGCTACACCTTC
cdr3_aa: CASRDSGGYGYTF
clone_size: .
j_call: TRBJ1-2
v_call: TRBV2
d_call: .

cdr3_nt: TGCGCCAGCAGCCAAGATTTGGGACAGGGGTTTTCACCCCTCCACTTT
cdr3_aa: CASSQDLGQGFSPLHF
clone_size: few
j_call: TRBJ1-6
v_call: TRBV4-3
d_call: TRBD1

cdr3_nt: TGCAGTCCTCGCTGGGGGGATACGCAGTATTTT
cdr3_aa: CSPRWGDTQYF
clone_size: few
j_call: TRBJ2-3
v_call: TRBV29-1
d_call: .

cdr3_nt: TGCAGTGCTAACTCAGTGGACGGAGGTTCTCAGCCCCAGCATTTT
cdr3_aa: CSANSVDGGSQPQHF
clone_size: few
j_call: TRBJ1-5
v_call: TRBV20-1
d_call: .

cdr3_nt: TGCAGCGTTGCTCGGGCGTACCAAGAGACCCAGTACTTC
cdr3_aa: CSVARAYQETQYF
clone_size: once
j_call: TRBJ2-5
v_call: TRBV29-1
d_call: .

cdr3_nt: TGCAGTGCTAGAATGCCCCCGGGTGGCTACACCTTC
cdr3_aa: CSARMPPGGYTF
clone_size: .
j_call: TRBJ1-2
v_call: TRBV20-1
d_call: .

cdr3_nt: TGTGCCAGCAAAACAGGGGCCCCGAACACCGGGGAGCTGTTTTTT
cdr3_aa: CASKTGAPNTGELFF
clone_size: .
j_call: TRBJ2-2
v_call: TRBV12-3/TRBV12-4
d_call: TRBD1

cdr3_nt: TGTGCCAGCAGTCCCGGACAGATCTACGAGCAGTACTTC
cdr3_aa: CASSPGQIYEQYF
clone_size: many
j_call: TRBJ2-7
v_call: TRBV6-1
d_call: .

cdr3_nt: TGTGCCAGCAGGGAGGGGGCGCAGAGCATTGAAGCTTTCTTT
cdr3_aa: CASREGAQSIEAFF
clone_size: .
j_call: TRBJ1-1
v_call: TRBV28
d_call: TRBD1

cdr3_nt: TGTGCCAGCAGCCAATGGGGACAGGATAACTATGGCTACACCTTC
cdr3_aa: CASSQWGQDNYGYTF
clone_size: .
j_call: TRBJ1-2
v_call: TRBV27
d_call: TRBD1

cdr3_nt: TGTGCCAGCAGTGAAGGGGACATCCCCGGGGAGCTGTTTTTT
cdr3_aa: CASSEGDIPGELFF
clone_size: many
j_call: TRBJ2-2
v_call: TRBV25-1
d_call: .

cdr3_nt: TGCAGCGCCGACAGGGCCGGAGAGCAGTTCTTC
cdr3_aa: CSADRAGEQFF
clone_size: .
j_call: TRBJ2-1
v_call: TRBV29-1
d_call: TRBD1

cdr3_nt: TGTGCCAGCAGCCACAGGGGCCCTCACTATAGCAATCAGCCCCAGCATTTT
cdr3_aa: CASSHRGPHYSNQPQHF
clone_size: .
j_call: TRBJ1-5
v_call: TRBV16
d_call: .

cdr3_nt: TGCAGTGCTAGAGAGGTCAGGGAAGGGGCTAACTATGGCTACACCTTC
cdr3_aa: CSAREVREGANYGYTF
clone_size: few
j_call: TRBJ1-2
v_call: TRBV20-1
d_call: .

cdr3_nt: TGTGCCAGCAGCCGTCGGGACAGCCAAGAGACCCAGTACTTC
cdr3_aa: CASSRRDSQETQYF
clone_size: .
j_call: TRBJ2-5
v_call: TRBV3-1
d_call: TRBD1

cdr3_nt: TGTGCCAGTAGTCCGTCGGGACGTTATGGCTACACCTTC
cdr3_aa: CASSPSGRYGYTF
clone_size: .
j_call: TRBJ1-2
v_call: TRBV19
d_call: .

cdr3_nt: TGTGCCAGCAGTTCCTTGGGTAGATTCTACGAGCAGTACTTC
cdr3_aa: CASSSLGRFYEQYF
clone_size: .
j_call: TRBJ2-7
v_call: TRBV28
d_call: .